This entry is about one T cell receptor beta chain. Germline V gene data show CDR1 as GTSNPN and CDR2 as SVGIG (reference sequence). With 2 bases removed from V and 2 bases from J, the gap between germline ends came to 18 bases. The CDR3 consists of 16 residues. This specimen belongs to a study of control samples from healthy donors and cancer patients. Generated by immunoSEQ multiplex PCR, the TCRdb table keeps only in-frame clones and is missing some. The sample consists of tens of thousands of clones, over 85% of them appearing once. This clonotype was obtained from a man aged 50-60 years in good health. The V and J genes are TRBV30 and TRBJ2-5; D possibly corresponds to TRBD2 (5 bases). The sample comprised blood. CDR3 nucleotides: TGTGCCTGGAGTCGGATCGAGTGGCCGGGACAAGAGACCCAGTACTTC. It specifies CAWSRIEWPGQETQYF. Combining the CDR3 with reference TRBV30 and TRBJ2-5 gives the whole variable domain SQTIHQWPATLVQPVGSPLSLECTVEGTSNPNLYWYRQAAGRGLQLLFYSVGIGQISSEVPQNLSASRPQDRQFILSSKKLLLSDSGFYLCAWSRIEWPGQETQYFGPGTRLLVL.